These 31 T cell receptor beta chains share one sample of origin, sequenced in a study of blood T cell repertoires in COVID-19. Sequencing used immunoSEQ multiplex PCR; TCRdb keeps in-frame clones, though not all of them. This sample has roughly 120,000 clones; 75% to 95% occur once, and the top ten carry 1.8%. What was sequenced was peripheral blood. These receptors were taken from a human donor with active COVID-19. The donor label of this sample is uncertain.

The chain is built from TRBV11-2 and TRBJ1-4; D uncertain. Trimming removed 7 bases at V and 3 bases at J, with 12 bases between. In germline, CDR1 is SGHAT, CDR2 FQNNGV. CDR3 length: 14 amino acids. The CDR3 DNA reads TGTGCCAGCACCCCGGGGTTTCCTAATGAAAAACTGTTTTTT. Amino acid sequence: CASTPGFPNEKLFF.

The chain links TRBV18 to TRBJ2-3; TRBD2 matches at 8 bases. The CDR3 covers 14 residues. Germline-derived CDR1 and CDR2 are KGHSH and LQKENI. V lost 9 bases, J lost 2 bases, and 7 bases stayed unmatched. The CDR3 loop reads CASSLAGLTDTQYF. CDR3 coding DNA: TGTGCCAGTTCCTTAGCGGGGCTCACAGATACGCAGTATTTT.

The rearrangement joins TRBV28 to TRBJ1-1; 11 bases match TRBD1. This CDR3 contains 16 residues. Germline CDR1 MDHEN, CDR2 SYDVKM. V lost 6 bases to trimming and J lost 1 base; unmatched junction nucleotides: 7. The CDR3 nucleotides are TGTGCCAGCAGCCGACCGGGACAGGGGGGGAACACTGAAGCTTTCTTT. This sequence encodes CASSRPGQGGNTEAFF.

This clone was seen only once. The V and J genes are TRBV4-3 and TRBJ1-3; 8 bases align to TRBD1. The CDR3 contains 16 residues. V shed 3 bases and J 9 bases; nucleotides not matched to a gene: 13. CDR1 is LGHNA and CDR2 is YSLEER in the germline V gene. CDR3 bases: TGCGCCAGCAGCCAGACGAGACGGACAGGGTTTAGCACCATATATTTT. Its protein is CASSQTRRTGFSTIYF.

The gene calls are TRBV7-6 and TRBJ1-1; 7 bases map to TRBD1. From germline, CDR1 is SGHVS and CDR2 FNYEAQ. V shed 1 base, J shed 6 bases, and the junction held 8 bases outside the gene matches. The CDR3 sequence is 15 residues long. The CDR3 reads CASSLGPTGPAEAFF. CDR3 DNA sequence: TGTGCCAGCAGCTTAGGGCCGACAGGGCCGGCTGAAGCTTTCTTT.

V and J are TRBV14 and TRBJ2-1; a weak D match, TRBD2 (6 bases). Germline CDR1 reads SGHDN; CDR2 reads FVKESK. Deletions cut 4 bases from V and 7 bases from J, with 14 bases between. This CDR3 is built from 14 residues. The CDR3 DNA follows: TGTGCCAGCAGCCCGTGGGACTTCAAAAATGAGCAGTTCTTC. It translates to CASSPWDFKNEQFF.

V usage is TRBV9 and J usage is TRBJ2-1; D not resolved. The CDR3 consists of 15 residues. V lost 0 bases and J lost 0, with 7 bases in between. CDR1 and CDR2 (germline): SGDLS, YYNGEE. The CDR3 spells CASSVETTSYNEQFF. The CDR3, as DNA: TGTGCCAGCAGCGTAGAGACAACCTCCTACAATGAGCAGTTCTTC.

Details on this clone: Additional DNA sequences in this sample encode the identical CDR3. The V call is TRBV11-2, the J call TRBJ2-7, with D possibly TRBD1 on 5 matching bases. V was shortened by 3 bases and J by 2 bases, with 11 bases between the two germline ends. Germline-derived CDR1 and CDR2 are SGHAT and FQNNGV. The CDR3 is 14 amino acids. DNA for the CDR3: TGTGCCAGCAGCTTGGGCCAGGGTGCCTACGAGCAGTACTTC. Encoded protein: CASSLGQGAYEQYF.

The DNA for the CDR3 is TGTGCCAGCAGCCCGGACAGGGTTGGGATTGGCTACACCTTC. It translates to CASSPDRVGIGYTF. V gene TRBV6-5 combines with J gene TRBJ1-2; 8 bases line up with TRBD1. The CDR3 is 14 amino acids. CDR1 is MNHEY and CDR2 is SVGAGI in the germline V gene. V trimming: 6 bases; J trimming: 7 bases; junction bases outside the gene matches: 10.

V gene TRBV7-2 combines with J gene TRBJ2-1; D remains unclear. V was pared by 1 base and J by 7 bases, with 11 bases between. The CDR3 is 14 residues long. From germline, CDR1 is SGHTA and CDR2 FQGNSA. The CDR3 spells CASSLGQRLNEQFF. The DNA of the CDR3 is TGTGCCAGCAGCTTAGGGCAGAGACTTAATGAGCAGTTCTTC.

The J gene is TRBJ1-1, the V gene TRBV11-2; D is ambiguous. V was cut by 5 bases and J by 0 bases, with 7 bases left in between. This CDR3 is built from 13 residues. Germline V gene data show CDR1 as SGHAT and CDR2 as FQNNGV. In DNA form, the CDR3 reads TGTGCCAGCAGCGGCATCATGAACACTGAAGCTTTCTTT. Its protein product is CASSGIMNTEAFF.

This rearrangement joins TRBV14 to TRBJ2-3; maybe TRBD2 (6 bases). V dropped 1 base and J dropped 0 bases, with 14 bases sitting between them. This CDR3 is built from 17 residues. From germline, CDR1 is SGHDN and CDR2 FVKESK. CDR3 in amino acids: CASSQGVRGRSTDTQYF. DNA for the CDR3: TGTGCCAGCAGCCAAGGGGTCCGGGGGAGAAGCACAGATACGCAGTATTTT.

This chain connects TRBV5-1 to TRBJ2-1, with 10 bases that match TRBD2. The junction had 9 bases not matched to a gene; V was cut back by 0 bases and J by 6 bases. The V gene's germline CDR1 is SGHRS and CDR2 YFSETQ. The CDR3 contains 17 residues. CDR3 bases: TGCGCCAGCAGCTTGGTGGTCATAGCGGGGGGTGGCAATGAGCAGTTCTTC. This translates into CASSLVVIAGGGNEQFF. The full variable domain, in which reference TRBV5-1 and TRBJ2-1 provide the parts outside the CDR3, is KAGVTQTPRYLIKTRGQQVTLSCSPISGHRSVSWYQQTPGQGLQFLFEYFSETQRNKGNFPGRFSGRQFSNSRSEMNVSTLELGDSALYLCASSLVVIAGGGNEQFFGPGTRLTVL.

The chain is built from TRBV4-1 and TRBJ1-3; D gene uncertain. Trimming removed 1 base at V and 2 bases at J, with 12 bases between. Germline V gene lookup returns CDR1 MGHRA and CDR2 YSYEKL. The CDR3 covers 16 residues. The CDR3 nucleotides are TGCGCCAGCAGCCAAGTTGGGGAGCTCCCTGGAAACACCATATATTTT. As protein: CASSQVGELPGNTIYF.

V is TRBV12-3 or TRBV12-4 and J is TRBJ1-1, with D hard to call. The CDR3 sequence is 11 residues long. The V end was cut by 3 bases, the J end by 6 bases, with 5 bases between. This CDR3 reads CASSFPSEAFF. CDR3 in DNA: TGTGCCAGCAGTTTCCCATCTGAAGCTTTCTTT.

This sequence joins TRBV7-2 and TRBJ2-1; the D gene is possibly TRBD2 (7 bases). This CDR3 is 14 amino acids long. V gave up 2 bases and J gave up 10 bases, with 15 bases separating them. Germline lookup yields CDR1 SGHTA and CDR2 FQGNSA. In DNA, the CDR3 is TGTGCCAGCAGCTTACTGGGGGGGGCGGTGGAGCAGTTCTTC. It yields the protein CASSLLGGAVEQFF.

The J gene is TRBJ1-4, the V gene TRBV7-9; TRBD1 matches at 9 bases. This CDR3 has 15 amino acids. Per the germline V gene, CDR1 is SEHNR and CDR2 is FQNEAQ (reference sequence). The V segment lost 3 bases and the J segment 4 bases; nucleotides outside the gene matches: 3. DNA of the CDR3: TGTGCCAGCAGCTTGGACAGGGGACGTAATGAAAAACTGTTTTTT. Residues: CASSLDRGRNEKLFF.

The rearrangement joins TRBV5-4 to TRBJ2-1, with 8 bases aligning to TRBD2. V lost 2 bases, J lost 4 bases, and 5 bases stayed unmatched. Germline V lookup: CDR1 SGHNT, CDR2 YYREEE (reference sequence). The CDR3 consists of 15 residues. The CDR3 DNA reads TGTGCCAGCAGCTTTGCGGGGGGTCTTTACAATGAGCAGTTCTTC. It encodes CASSFAGGLYNEQFF. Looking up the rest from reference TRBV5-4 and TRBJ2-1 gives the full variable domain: ETGVTQSPTHLIKTRGQQVTLRCSSQSGHNTVSWYQQALGQGPQFIFQYYREEENGRGNFPPRFSGLQFPNYSSELNVNALELDDSALYLCASSFAGGLYNEQFFGPGTRLTVL.

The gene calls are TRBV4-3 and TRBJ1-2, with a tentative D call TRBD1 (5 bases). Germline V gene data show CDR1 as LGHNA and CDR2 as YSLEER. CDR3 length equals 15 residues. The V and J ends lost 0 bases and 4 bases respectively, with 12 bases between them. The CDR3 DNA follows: TGCGCCAGCAGCCAAGAGTGGGGGGTTGTCTATGGCTACACCTTC. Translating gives CASSQEWGVVYGYTF.

The CDR3 loop reads CASSQDLGQQLRKFF. DNA of the CDR3: TGCGCCAGCAGCCAAGATTTGGGACAACAGTTGAGGAAGTTCTTC. The chain links TRBV4-3 to TRBJ2-1; the D gene is possibly TRBD1 (6 bases). CDR1 and CDR2 (germline): LGHNA, YSLEER. The CDR3 has 15 amino acids. Trimming left V 0 bases short and J 14 bases short, with 20 bases between.

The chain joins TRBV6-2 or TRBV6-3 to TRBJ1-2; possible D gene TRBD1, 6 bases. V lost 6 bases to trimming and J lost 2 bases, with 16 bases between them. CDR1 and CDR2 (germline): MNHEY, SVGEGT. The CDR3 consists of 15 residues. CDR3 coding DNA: TGTGCCAGCAGCATACCCTCGACAGGCAACTATGGCTACACCTTC. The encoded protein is CASSIPSTGNYGYTF.

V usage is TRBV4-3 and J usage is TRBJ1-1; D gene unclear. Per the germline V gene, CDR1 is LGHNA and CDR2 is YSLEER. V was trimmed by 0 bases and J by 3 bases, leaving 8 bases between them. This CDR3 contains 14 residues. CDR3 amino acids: CASSQDSEDTEAFF. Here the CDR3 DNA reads TGCGCCAGCAGCCAAGATAGCGAGGACACTGAAGCTTTCTTT.

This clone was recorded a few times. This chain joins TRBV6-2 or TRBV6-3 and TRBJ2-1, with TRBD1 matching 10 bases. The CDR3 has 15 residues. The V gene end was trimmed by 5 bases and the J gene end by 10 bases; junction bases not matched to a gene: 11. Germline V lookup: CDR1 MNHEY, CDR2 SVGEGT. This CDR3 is CASSARDRGKEEQFF. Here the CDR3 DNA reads TGTGCCAGCAGTGCACGGGACAGGGGAAAGGAGGAGCAGTTCTTC.

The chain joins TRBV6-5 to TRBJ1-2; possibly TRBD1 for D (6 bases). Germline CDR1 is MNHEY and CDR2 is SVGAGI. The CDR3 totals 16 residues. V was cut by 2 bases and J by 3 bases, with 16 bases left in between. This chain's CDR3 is CASSYGREEGDYGYTF. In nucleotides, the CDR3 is TGTGCCAGCAGTTACGGCAGGGAAGAGGGGGACTATGGCTACACCTTC.

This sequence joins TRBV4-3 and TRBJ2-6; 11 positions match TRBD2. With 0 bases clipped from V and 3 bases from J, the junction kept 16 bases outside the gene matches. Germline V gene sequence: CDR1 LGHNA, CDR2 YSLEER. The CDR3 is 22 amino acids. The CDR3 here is CASSQDMVGLAGGVSGANVLTF. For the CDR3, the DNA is TGCGCCAGCAGCCAAGATATGGTGGGGCTAGCGGGGGGTGTAAGTGGGGCCAACGTCCTGACTTTC.

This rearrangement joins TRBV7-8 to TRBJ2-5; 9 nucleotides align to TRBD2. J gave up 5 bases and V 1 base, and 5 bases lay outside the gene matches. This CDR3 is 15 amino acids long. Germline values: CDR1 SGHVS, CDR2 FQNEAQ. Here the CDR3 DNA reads TGTGCCAGCAGCTTAGGCGGGGGGGCCCGGGAGACCCAGTACTTC. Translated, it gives CASSLGGGARETQYF.

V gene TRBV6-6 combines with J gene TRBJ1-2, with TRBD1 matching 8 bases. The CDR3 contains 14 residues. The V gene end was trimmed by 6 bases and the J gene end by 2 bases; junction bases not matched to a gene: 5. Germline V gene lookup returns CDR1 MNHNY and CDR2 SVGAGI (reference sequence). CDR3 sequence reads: CASRPTGANYGYTF. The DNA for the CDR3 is TGTGCCAGCAGACCGACAGGGGCAAACTATGGCTACACCTTC.

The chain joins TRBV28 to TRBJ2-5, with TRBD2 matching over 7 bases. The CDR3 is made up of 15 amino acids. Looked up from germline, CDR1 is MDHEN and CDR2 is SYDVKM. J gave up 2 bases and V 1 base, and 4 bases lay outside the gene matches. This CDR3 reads CASSLSGGGQETQYF. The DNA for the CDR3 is TGTGCCAGCAGTTTATCGGGCGGGGGACAAGAGACCCAGTACTTC.

In DNA, the CDR3 is TGCGCCAGCAGCCAATACACAGGGTCCTCTGGGGCCAACGTCCTGACTTTC. Its translation is CASSQYTGSSGANVLTF. V and J are TRBV4-3 and TRBJ2-6; a weak D match, TRBD1 (6 bases). The CDR3 is 17 amino acids. Trimming pared 2 bases from V and 0 bases from J, leaving 11 bases between. Germline V lookup: CDR1 LGHNA, CDR2 YSLEER.

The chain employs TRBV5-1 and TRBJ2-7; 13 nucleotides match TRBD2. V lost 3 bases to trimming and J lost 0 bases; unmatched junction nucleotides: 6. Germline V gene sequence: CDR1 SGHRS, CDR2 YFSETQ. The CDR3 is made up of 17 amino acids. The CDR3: CASSSRTSGGRSYEQYF. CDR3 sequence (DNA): TGCGCCAGCAGCTCAAGGACTAGCGGGGGCCGCTCCTACGAGCAGTACTTC. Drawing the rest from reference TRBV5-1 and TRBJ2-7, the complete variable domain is KAGVTQTPRYLIKTRGQQVTLSCSPISGHRSVSWYQQTPGQGLQFLFEYFSETQRNKGNFPGRFSGRQFSNSRSEMNVSTLELGDSALYLCASSSRTSGGRSYEQYFGPGTRLTVT.

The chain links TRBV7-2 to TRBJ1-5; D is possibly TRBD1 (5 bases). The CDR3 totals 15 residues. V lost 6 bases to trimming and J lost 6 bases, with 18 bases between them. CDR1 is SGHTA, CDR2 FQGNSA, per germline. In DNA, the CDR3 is TGTGCCAGCAGTTTTACCACAGGAGACGGTCAGCCCCAGCATTTT. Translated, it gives CASSFTTGDGQPQHF. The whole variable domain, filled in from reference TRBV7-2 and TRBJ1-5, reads GAGVSQSPSNKVTEKGKDVELRCDPISGHTALYWYRQSLGQGLEFLIYFQGNSAPDKSGLPSDRFSAERTGGSVSTLTIQRTQQEDSAVYLCASSFTTGDGQPQHFGDGTRLSIL.